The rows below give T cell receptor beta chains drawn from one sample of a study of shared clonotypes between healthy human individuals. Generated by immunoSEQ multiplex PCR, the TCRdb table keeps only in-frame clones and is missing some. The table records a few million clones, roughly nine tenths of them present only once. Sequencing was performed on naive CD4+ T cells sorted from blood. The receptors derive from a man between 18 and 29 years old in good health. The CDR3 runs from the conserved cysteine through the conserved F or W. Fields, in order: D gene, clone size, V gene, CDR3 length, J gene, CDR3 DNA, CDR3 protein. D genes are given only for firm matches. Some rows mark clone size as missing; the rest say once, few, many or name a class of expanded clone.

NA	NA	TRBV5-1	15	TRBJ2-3	TGCGCCAGCAGCCTGGACTACTCCTTGGCAGATACGCAGTATTTT	CASSLDYSLADTQYF
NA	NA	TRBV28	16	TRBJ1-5	TGTGCCAGCAGCCCCATGGGGCAGGGAAGCAATCAGCCCCAGCATTTT	CASSPMGQGSNQPQHF
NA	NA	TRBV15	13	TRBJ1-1	TGTGCCACCAGCAGAAACACGAACACTGAAGCTTTCTTT	CATSRNTNTEAFF
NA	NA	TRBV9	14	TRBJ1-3	TGTGCCAGCCGGAGGGCTTCCTCTGGAAACACCATATATTTT	CASRRASSGNTIYF
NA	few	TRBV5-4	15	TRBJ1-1	TGTGCCAGCAGCTTGGATGTGTACATGAACACTGAAGCTTTCTTT	CASSLDVYMNTEAFF
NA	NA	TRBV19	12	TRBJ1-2	TGTGCCAGTAGTCGGGGGAACTATGGCTACACCTTC	CASSRGNYGYTF
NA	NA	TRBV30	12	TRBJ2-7	TGTGCCTGGAGCACAGGAGCCTACGAGCAGTACTTC	CAWSTGAYEQYF
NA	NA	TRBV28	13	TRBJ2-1	TGTGCCAGCAGTTTCCGCGGGTTGGGGGAGCAGTTCTTC	CASSFRGLGEQFF
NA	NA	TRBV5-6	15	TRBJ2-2	TGTGCCAGCAGCCCCAGGGGGGCGAGGACCGGGGAGCTGTTTTTT	CASSPRGARTGELFF
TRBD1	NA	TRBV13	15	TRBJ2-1	TGTGCCAGCAGCCTACGGAGACAGGGTTTCAATGAGCAGTTCTTC	CASSLRRQGFNEQFF